The 5 T cell receptor beta chains below all came from one sample that was sequenced in a study of OX40 agonist ivuxolimab in advanced cancers. The protocol was immunoSEQ multiplex PCR, while the TCRdb copy is restricted to in-frame clones and leaves out a portion. The data show 30,000 to 40,000 clones, more than 70% seen once. This specimen consisted of CD4+ or CD8+ T cells sorted from blood, obtained in a trial of the OX40 agonist ivuxolimab. The receptor set was obtained from an adult with an advanced solid tumor such as melanoma, head and neck, liver or kidney cancer.

V usage is TRBV4-2 and J usage is TRBJ2-3, with unresolved D. CDR3 length equals 16 residues. V lost 0 bases and J lost 2, with 12 bases in between. The V gene's germline CDR1 is LGHNA and CDR2 YNFKEQ. CDR3 sequence reads: CASSQDGQTITDTQYF. The CDR3 coding sequence is TGTGCCAGCAGCCAAGACGGGCAAACCATCACAGATACGCAGTATTTT.

The rearrangement uses TRBV18 and TRBJ1-1; unclear D gene. The V gene's germline CDR1 is KGHSH and CDR2 LQKENI. The CDR3 has 17 amino acids. Trimming removed 3 bases at V and 4 bases at J, with 21 bases between. CDR3 protein: CASSPAPSARGSTEAFF. The CDR3 nucleotides are TGTGCCAGCTCACCTGCCCCGTCAGCGAGAGGGTCCACTGAAGCTTTCTTT. The entire variable domain, with the rest obtained from reference TRBV18 and TRBJ1-1, is as follows: NAGVMQNPRHLVRRRGQEARLRCSPMKGHSHVYWYRQLPEEGLKFMVYLQKENIIDESGMPKERFSAEFPKEGPSILRIQQVVRGDSAAYFCASSPAPSARGSTEAFFGQGTRLTVV.

This clone has a handful of counts. The chain is built from TRBV19 and TRBJ1-5; 8 bases align to TRBD1. Per germline, CDR1 LNHDA and CDR2 SQIVND (reference sequence). This CDR3 comprises 15 residues. With V trimmed by 5 bases and J by 1 base, 4 bases remained unmatched. The CDR3 sequence: CASSDRGNSNQPQHF. As DNA, the CDR3 is TGTGCCAGTAGTGACAGGGGTAACAGCAATCAGCCCCAGCATTTT.

This chain joins TRBV19 and TRBJ1-4, with TRBD1 matching 9 bases. V was pared by 6 bases and J by 6 bases, with 5 bases of the junction left unmatched. Germline CDR1 reads LNHDA; CDR2 reads SQIVND (reference sequence). The length of the CDR3 is 14 residues. As DNA, the CDR3 is TGTGCCAGTAGGGGGACAGGGACATATGAAAAACTGTTTTTT. Amino acid sequence: CASRGTGTYEKLFF.

This chain joins TRBV4-1 and TRBJ2-2; D is unresolved. This CDR3 comprises 14 residues. The germline CDR1 and CDR2 sequences are MGHRA and YSYEKL. V dropped 1 base and J dropped 6 bases, with 9 bases sitting between them. The CDR3, as DNA: TGCGCCAGCAGCCAAGGACCGTTACCCGGGGAGCTGTTTTTT. Its protein product is CASSQGPLPGELFF.